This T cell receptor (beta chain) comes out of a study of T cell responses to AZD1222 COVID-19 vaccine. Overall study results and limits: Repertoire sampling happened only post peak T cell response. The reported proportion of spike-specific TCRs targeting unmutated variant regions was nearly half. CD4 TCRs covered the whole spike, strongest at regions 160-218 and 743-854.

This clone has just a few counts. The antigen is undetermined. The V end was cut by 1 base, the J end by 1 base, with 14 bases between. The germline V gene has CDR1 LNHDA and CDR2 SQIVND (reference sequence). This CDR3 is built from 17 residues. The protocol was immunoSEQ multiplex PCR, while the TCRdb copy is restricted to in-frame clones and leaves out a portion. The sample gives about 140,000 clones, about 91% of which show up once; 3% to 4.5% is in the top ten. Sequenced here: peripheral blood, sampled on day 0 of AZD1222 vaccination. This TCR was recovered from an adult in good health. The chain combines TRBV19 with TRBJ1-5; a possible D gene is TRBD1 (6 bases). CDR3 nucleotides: TGTGCCAGTAGTATAGTTCAGGGGAGCGGGAGCAATCAGCCCCAGCATTTT. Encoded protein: CASSIVQGSGSNQPQHF. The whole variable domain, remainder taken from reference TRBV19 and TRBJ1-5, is DGGITQSPKYLFRKEGQNVTLSCEQNLNHDAMYWYRQDPGQGLRLIYYSQIVNDFQKGDIAEGYSVSREKKESFPLTVTSAQKNPTAFYLCASSIVQGSGSNQPQHFGDGTRLSIL.